The 17 T cell receptor beta chains presented below share a single source sample, sequenced in a study of cytomegalovirus exposure and HLA in healthy donors. In the PCR, 60 Vbeta and 13 Jbeta primers were used. Repertoires were generated with immunoSEQ multiplex PCR, while TCRdb's copy carries only in-frame clones and drops some. Of about 150,000 clones in the sample, around 83% were seen once. The sequencing sample was made of PBMCs. The receptors stem from a woman younger than 35 in good health and CMV-seronegative.

V is TRBV5-4 and J is TRBJ2-5; 7 bases line up with TRBD2. The DNA end is more similar to TRBJ2-7, so the J call may be wrong. The germline gives CDR1 SGHNT, CDR2 YYREEE (reference sequence). The CDR3 has 16 amino acids. CDR3 DNA sequence: TGTGCCAGCAGCTTATCCGCCTGGCGGGGGTCCTACGAGCAGTACTTC. Translated: CASSLSAWRGSYEQYF.

CDR3: CASSPSSGQETQYF. The CDR3 bases are TGTGCCAGTAGCCCCTCTAGCGGGCAAGAGACCCAGTACTTC. The V call is TRBV19, the J call TRBJ2-5, with 8 bases fitting TRBD2. The V gene's germline CDR1 is LNHDA and CDR2 SQIVND (reference sequence). The CDR3 length is 14 residues. V lost 6 bases to trimming and J lost 2 bases; unmatched junction nucleotides: 5.

This clone has just one count. The V call is TRBV28, the J call TRBJ2-3; TRBD2 matches 10 bases. Germline CDR1 is MDHEN and CDR2 is SYDVKM. The CDR3 has 16 amino acids. V was clipped by 6 bases and J by 0 bases; unmatched bases: 6. Here the CDR3 DNA reads TGTGCCAGCAGCCGTACTAGCGGGGCTAGCACAGATACGCAGTATTTT. Its protein product is CASSRTSGASTDTQYF.

The V and J genes are TRBV12-5 and TRBJ2-5; tentative D call: TRBD2 (6 bases). Trimming removed 5 bases at V and 5 bases at J, with 12 bases between. From germline, CDR1 is LGHNT and CDR2 FRNRAP. This CDR3 is 13 amino acids long. Here the CDR3 DNA reads TGTGCTAGTGGTCCGGGACTCCAGGAGACCCAGTACTTC. Protein product: CASGPGLQETQYF.

The chain couples TRBV7-9 to TRBJ2-7, with D uncertain. Trimming stripped 5 bases from V and 3 bases from J, with 8 bases between. The CDR3 has 12 residues. Germline V gene sequence: CDR1 SEHNR, CDR2 FQNEAQ (reference sequence). The CDR3 DNA reads TGTGCCAGCAGCCCACCCAGCTACGAGCAGTACTTC. Translation gives CASSPPSYEQYF.

This clone has just a few counts. The CDR3 DNA reads TGTGCCAGCAGTTCCATGGCCAGTTTAAAAACTGAAGCTTTCTTT. Amino acid sequence: CASSSMASLKTEAFF. V and J are TRBV28 and TRBJ1-1, with unresolved D. The CDR3 loop spans 15 amino acids. The V gene's germline CDR1 is MDHEN and CDR2 SYDVKM. Deletions cut 4 bases from V and 5 bases from J, with 17 bases between.

Comments on this clone: A junction end diverges from the germline sequence, so it may reflect a read error. Other nucleotide sequences in the sample specify the same CDR3. V and J are TRBV5-1 and TRBJ2-7, with D perhaps matching TRBD1 (6 bases). CDR3 size: 14 residues. The germline gives CDR1 SGHRS, CDR2 YFSETQ. This chain's CDR3 is CASSLDQGSYEQYF. The DNA of the CDR3 is TGCGCCAGTAGCTTGGATCAGGGGTCCTACGAGCAGTACTTC.

Comments on this clone: A much larger clone differs from this one at a single base, so this may be a read error. In DNA, the CDR3 is TGTGCCAGCAGCGGGACTAGCGGGGGTACAGATACGCAGTATTTT. Translation: CASSGTSGGTDTQYF. This sequence joins TRBV5-4 and TRBJ2-3; 14 nucleotides agree with TRBD2. The germline gives CDR1 SGHNT, CDR2 YYREEE (reference sequence). The junction had 1 base not matched to a gene; V was cut back by 4 bases and J by 3 bases. This CDR3 has 15 amino acids.

To note about this clone: One end of the junction does not line up with germline, which may come from a read error. The chain uses TRBV7-9 and TRBJ2-7; D is ambiguous. From germline, CDR1 is SEHNR and CDR2 FQNEAQ (reference sequence). The CDR3 consists of 15 residues. Here the CDR3 DNA reads TGTTCCAGCAGCCTTTGGGCGATGGGTTCCAACGAGCAGTACTTC. Residues: CSSSLWAMGSNEQYF.

The chain uses TRBV13 and TRBJ2-5; 8 positions agree with TRBD2. The V segment lost 5 bases and the J segment 5 bases; nucleotides outside the gene matches: 4. Per the germline V gene, CDR1 is PRHDT and CDR2 is FYEKMQ (reference sequence). The CDR3 has 13 residues. The CDR3 bases are TGTGCCAGCAGCCAGACTAGCGAGGAGACCCAGTACTTC. Translated: CASSQTSEETQYF.

The V gene is TRBV2, the J gene TRBJ1-5; 7 nucleotides line up with TRBD1. The CDR3 spans 14 residues. The trim removed 8 bases at V and 1 base at J, leaving 5 bases unmatched. Germline lookup yields CDR1 SNHLY and CDR2 FYNNEI. The CDR3 nucleotides read TGTGCCAGCTCCAGGGGGGAAAGCAATCAGCCCCAGCATTTT. It encodes CASSRGESNQPQHF.

There are a few counts of this clone. This sequence joins TRBV5-4 and TRBJ1-2; possibly TRBD1 for D (5 bases). V lost 4 bases and J lost 0, with 13 bases in between. Germline V gene lookup returns CDR1 SGHNT and CDR2 YYREEE (reference sequence). The CDR3 sequence is 15 residues long. The CDR3 reads CASSLQGKANYGYTF. CDR3 nucleotides: TGTGCCAGCAGCCTCCAGGGTAAAGCTAACTATGGCTACACCTTC.

This clone was counted a single time. The chain joins TRBV6-6 to TRBJ2-7; perhaps TRBD2 as D (5 bases). This CDR3 spans 15 amino acids. The V end was cut by 0 bases, the J end by 1 base, with 10 bases between. Looked up from germline, CDR1 is MNHNY and CDR2 is SVGAGI (reference sequence). Written as DNA, the CDR3 is TGTGCCAGCAGTTACTCGAGCCGGGGTTCCTACGAGCAGTACTTC. Amino acids: CASSYSSRGSYEQYF.

The chain joins TRBV4-3 to TRBJ1-2; perhaps TRBD1 as D (5 bases). V was shortened by 1 base and J by 4 bases, with 16 bases between the two germline ends. Germline values: CDR1 LGHNA, CDR2 YSLEER. The CDR3 has 16 amino acids. CDR3 protein: CASSQASGGGGYGYTF. The DNA for the CDR3 is TGCGCCAGCAGCCAAGCCTCCGGGGGTGGAGGCTATGGCTACACCTTC.

The rearrangement links TRBV19 to TRBJ2-3; 9 nucleotides line up with TRBD2. The CDR3 has 15 amino acids. Trimming removed 6 bases from V and 6 bases from J; junction bases left unmatched: 10. Germline V CDR1 and CDR2: LNHDA, SQIVND (reference sequence). CDR3 DNA: TGTGCCAGTAGCCCCGGCGGGGGGGCTGGGGATACGCAGTATTTT. Translation gives CASSPGGGAGDTQYF.

The gene calls are TRBV2 and TRBJ1-5, with 8 bases that match TRBD1. The germline V gene has CDR1 SNHLY and CDR2 FYNNEI. Trimming cost V 6 bases and J 4 bases; bases outside gene matches: 8. The CDR3 runs to 15 residues. In nucleotides, the CDR3 is TGTGCCAGCAGGGGGGCAGGGGGCTTAAATCAGCCCCAGCATTTT. It translates to CASRGAGGLNQPQHF.

This chain joins TRBV5-4 and TRBJ2-7; D not certain. The CDR3 has 13 amino acids. With 3 bases removed from V and 6 bases from J, the gap between germline ends came to 13 bases. Germline CDR1 SGHNT, CDR2 YYREEE (reference sequence). The CDR3 loop reads CASSYSRVPEQYF. CDR3 nucleotides: TGTGCCAGCAGCTATAGTCGGGTCCCCGAGCAGTACTTC.